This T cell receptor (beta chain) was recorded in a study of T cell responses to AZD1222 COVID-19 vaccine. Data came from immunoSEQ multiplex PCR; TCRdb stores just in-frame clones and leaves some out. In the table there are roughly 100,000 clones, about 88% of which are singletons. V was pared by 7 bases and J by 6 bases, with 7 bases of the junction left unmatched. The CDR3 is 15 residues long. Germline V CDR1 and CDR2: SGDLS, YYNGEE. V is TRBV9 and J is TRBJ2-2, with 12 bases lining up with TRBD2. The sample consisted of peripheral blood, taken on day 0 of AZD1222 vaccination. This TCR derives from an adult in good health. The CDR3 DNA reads TGTGCCAGCCACTCTAGCGGGGGGGCCGCCGGGGAGCTGTTTTTT. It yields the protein CASHSSGGAAGELFF. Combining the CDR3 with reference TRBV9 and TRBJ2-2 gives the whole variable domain DSGVTQTPKHLITATGQRVTLRCSPRSGDLSVYWYQQSLDQGLQFLIQYYNGEERAKGNILERFSAQQFPDLHSELNLSSLELGDSALYFCASHSSGGAAGELFFGEGSRLTVL.